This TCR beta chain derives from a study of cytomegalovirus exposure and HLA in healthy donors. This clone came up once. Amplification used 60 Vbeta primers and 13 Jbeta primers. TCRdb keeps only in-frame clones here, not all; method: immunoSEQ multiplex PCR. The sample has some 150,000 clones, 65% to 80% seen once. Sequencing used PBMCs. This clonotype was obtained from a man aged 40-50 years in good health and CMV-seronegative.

The CDR3 DNA sequence: TGTGCCATCAGTGAGGGGACAGATGGTGAGCAGTTCTTC. It is translated as CAISEGTDGEQFF. This chain links TRBV10-3 with TRBJ2-1; the match to TRBD1 covers 7 bases. CDR3 length: 13 residues. J lost 9 bases, V lost 2 bases, and 4 bases had no gene match. Germline values: CDR1 ENHRY, CDR2 SYGVKD.